This T cell receptor (beta chain) was recorded in a study of blood T cell repertoires in COVID-19. Study summary: COVID-19 samples from acute and convalescent phases originated in the United States, Italy and Spain.

Clones were sequenced by immunoSEQ multiplex PCR, and TCRdb holds only the in-frame ones, with some missing. The table records under 100,000 clones, about 90% of them present only once. This CDR3 contains 15 residues. Germline lookup yields CDR1 MNHEY and CDR2 SMNVEV (reference sequence). With V trimmed by 4 bases and J by 6 bases, 7 bases remained unmatched. Sequencing used peripheral blood. This receptor was identified in a man aged 45 to 65 with active COVID-19. The V and J genes are TRBV27 and TRBJ1-5; TRBD1 agrees at 9 bases. This CDR3 is CASSSHRDRVQPQHF. The CDR3 nucleotides read TGTGCCAGCAGTTCCCACCGGGACAGGGTTCAGCCCCAGCATTTT.